The clone carrying this T cell receptor beta chain was counted many times. The data were obtained in a study of regulatory T cells in long-lasting Graves disease. The time point: newly diagnosed GD, antithyroid drugs for less than 3 months. PBMCs provided the RNA from which the TCR library was made. Patients were enrolled at an endocrinology department in Xi'an, China. HTBI primers from iRepertoire and Arm-PCR of CDR3 regions yielded the TCR beta libraries. MiXCR, applied by TCRdb to the multiplex PCR reads, yields one record per CDR3 protein. The sample has about 220,000 distinct CDR3 sequences, around 20% seen once. The CDR3 is 15 residues long. Germline assignment: CDR1 DFQATT and CDR2 SNEGSKA (reference sequence). V was pared by 3 bases and J by 5 bases, with 7 bases of the junction left unmatched.

Source: peripheral blood mononuclear cells (PBMCs), taken at new diagnosis, from a patient treated with antithyroid drugs. The chain is built from TRBV20-1 and TRBJ2-3; TRBD2 matches 11 bases. This receptor was identified in a female donor with Graves disease. This chain's CDR3 is CSARVAGGPEDTQYF. Here the CDR3 DNA reads TGCAGTGCTAGGGTAGCGGGAGGGCCCGAAGATACGCAGTATTTT.